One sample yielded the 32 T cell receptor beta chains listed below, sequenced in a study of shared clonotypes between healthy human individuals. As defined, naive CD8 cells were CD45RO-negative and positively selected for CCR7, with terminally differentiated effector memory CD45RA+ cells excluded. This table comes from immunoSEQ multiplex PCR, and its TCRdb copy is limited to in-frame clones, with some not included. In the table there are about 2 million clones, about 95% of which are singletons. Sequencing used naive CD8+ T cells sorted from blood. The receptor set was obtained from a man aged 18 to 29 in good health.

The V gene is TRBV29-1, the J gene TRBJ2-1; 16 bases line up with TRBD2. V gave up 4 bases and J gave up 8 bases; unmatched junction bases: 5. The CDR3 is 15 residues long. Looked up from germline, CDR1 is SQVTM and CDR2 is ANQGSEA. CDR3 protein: CSVVGTSGRADEQFF. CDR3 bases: TGCAGCGTTGTAGGGACTAGCGGGAGGGCCGATGAGCAGTTCTTC.

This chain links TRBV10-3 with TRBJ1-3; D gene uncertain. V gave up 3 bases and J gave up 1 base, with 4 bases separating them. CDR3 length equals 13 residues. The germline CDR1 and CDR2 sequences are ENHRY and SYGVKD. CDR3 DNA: TGTGCCATCAGTGACAGTTCTGGAAACACCATATATTTT. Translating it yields CAISDSSGNTIYF.

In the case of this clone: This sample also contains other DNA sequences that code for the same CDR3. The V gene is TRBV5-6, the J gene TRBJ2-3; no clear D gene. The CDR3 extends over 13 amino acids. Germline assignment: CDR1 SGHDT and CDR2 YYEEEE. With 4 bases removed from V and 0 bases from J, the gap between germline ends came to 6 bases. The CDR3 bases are TGTGCCAGCAGCCCGGACAGCACAGATACGCAGTATTTT. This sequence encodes CASSPDSTDTQYF.

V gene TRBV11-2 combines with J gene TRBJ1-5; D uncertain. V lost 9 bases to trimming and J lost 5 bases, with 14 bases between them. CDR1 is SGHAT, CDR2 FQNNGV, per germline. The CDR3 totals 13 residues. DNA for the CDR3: TGTGCCAGTCTGTCGTTGGGCTATCAGCCCCAGCATTTT. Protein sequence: CASLSLGYQPQHF.

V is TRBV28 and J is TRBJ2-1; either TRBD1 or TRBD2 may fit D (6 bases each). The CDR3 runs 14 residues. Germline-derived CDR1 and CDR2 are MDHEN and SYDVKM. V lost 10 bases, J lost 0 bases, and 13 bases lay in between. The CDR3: CATGGPSSYNEQFF. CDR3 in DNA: TGTGCCACCGGGGGCCCCTCCTCCTACAATGAGCAGTTCTTC.

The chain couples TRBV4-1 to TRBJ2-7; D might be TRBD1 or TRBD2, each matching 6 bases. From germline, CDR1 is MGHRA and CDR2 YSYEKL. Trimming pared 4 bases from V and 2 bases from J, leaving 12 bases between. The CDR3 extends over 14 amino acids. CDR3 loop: CASSRGAETYEQYF. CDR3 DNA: TGCGCCAGCAGCCGGGGGGCAGAAACCTACGAGCAGTACTTC.

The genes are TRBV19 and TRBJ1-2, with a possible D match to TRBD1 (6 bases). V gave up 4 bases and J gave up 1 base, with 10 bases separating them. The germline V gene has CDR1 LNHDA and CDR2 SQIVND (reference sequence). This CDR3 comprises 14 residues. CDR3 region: CASSTAQGNYGYTF. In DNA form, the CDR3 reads TGTGCCAGTAGTACGGCACAGGGTAACTATGGCTACACCTTC.

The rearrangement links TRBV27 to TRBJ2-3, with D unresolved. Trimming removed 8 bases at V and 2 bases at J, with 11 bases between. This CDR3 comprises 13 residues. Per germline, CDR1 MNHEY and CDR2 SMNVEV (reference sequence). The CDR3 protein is CASGRVNTDTQYF. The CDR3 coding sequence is TGTGCCAGCGGTCGGGTTAACACAGATACGCAGTATTTT.

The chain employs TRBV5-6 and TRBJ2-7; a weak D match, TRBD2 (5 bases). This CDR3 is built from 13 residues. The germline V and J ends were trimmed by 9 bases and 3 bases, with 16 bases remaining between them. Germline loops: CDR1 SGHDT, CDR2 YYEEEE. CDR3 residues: CATSRERGYEQYF. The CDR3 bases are TGTGCCACCAGTCGGGAAAGAGGCTACGAGCAGTACTTC.

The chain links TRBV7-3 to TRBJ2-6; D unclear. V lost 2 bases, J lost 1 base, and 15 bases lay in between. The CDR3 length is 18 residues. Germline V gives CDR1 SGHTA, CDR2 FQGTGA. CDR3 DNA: TGTGCCAGCAGCTTACTCCCCTTCTTTGCGTCTGGGGCCAACGTCCTGACTTTC. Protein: CASSLLPFFASGANVLTF.

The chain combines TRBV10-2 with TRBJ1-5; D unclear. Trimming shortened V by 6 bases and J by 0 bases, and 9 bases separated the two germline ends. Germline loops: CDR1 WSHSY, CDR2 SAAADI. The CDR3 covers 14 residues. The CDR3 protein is CASRTQDSNQPQHF. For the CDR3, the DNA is TGCGCCAGCAGGACCCAAGATAGCAATCAGCCCCAGCATTTT.

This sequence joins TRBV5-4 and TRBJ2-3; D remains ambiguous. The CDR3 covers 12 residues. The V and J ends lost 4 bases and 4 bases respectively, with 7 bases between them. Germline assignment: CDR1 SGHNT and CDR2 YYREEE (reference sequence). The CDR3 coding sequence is TGTGCCAGCAGCACTATCTCAGATACGCAGTATTTT. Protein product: CASSTISDTQYF.

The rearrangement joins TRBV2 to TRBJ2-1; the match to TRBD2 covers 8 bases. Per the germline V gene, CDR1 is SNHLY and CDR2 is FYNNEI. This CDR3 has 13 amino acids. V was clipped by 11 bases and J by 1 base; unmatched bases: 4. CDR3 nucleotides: TGTGCCGCGGGGGGATATTCCTACAATGAGCAGTTCTTC. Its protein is CAAGGYSYNEQFF.

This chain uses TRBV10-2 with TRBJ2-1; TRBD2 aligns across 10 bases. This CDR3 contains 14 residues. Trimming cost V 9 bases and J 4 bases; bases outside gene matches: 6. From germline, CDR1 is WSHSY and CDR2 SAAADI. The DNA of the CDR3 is TGCGCCAGTGGACTAGCGGAGATTTACAATGAGCAGTTCTTC. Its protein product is CASGLAEIYNEQFF.

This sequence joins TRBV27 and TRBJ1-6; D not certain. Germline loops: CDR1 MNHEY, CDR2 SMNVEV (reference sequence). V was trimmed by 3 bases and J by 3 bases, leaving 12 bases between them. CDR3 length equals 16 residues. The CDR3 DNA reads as TGTGCCAGCAGTTTTACAGACTGGGGCTATAATTCACCCCTCCACTTT. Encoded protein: CASSFTDWGYNSPLHF.

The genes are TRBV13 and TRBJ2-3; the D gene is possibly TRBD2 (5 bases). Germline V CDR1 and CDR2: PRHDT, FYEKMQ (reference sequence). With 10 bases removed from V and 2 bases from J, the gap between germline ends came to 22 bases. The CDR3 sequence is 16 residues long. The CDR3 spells CATRGDGQVFTDTQYF. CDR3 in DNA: TGTGCCACACGGGGTGATGGGCAGGTATTCACAGATACGCAGTATTTT.

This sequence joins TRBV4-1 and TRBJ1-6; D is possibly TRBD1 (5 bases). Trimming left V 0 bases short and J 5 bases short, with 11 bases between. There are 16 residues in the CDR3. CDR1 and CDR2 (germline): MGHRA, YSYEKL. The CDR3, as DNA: TGCGCCAGCAGCCAAGAGGGGGGGGGAAATAATTCACCCCTCCACTTT. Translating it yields CASSQEGGGNNSPLHF.

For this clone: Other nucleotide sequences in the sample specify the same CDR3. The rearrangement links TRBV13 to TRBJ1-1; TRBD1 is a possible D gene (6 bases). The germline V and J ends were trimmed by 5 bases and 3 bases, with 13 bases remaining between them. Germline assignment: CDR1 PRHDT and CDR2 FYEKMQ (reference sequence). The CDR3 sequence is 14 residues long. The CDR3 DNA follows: TGTGCCAGCAGCGTACAGGGAGGGGACACTGAAGCTTTCTTT. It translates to CASSVQGGDTEAFF.

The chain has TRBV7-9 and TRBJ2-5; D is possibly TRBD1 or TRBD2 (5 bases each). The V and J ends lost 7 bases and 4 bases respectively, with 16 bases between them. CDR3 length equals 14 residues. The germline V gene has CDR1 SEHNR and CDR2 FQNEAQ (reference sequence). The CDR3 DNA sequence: TGTGCCAGCAACCGAAGGGGAGCTGGAGAGACCCAGTACTTC. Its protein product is CASNRRGAGETQYF.

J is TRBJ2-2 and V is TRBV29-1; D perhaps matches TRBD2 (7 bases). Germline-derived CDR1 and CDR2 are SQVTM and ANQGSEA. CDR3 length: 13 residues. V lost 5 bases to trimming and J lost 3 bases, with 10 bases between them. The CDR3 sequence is CSVRGGDTGELFF. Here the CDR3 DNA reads TGCAGCGTTAGGGGGGGAGACACCGGGGAGCTGTTTTTT.

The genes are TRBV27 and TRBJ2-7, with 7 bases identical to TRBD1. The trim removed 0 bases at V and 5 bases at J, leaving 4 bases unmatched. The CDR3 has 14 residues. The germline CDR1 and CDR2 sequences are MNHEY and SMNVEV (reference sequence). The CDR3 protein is CASSLSGGYNEQYF. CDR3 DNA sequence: TGTGCCAGCAGTTTATCAGGGGGCTACAACGAGCAGTACTTC.

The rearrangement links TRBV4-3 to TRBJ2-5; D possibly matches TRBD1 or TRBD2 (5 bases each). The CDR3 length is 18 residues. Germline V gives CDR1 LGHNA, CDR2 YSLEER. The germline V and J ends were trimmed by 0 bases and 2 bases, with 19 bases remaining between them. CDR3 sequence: CASSQEAVGEGRQETQYF. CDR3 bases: TGCGCCAGCAGCCAAGAAGCCGTGGGAGAGGGGCGTCAAGAGACCCAGTACTTC.

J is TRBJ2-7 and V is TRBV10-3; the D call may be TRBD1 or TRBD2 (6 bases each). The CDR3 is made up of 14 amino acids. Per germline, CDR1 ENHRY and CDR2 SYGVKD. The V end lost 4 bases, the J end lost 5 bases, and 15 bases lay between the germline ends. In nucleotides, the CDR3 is TGTGCCATCAGTGTAGGGGGAGGTCGGGACGAGCAGTACTTC. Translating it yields CAISVGGGRDEQYF.

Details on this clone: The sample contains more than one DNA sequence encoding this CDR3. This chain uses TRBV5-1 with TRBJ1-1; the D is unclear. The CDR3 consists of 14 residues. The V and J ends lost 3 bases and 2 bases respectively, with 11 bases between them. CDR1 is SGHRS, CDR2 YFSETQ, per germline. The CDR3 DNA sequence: TGCGCCAGCAGCTGGCGGACTGAAAACACTGAAGCTTTCTTT. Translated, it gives CASSWRTENTEAFF. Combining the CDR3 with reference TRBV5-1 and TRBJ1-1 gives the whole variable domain KAGVTQTPRYLIKTRGQQVTLSCSPISGHRSVSWYQQTPGQGLQFLFEYFSETQRNKGNFPGRFSGRQFSNSRSEMNVSTLELGDSALYLCASSWRTENTEAFFGQGTRLTVV.

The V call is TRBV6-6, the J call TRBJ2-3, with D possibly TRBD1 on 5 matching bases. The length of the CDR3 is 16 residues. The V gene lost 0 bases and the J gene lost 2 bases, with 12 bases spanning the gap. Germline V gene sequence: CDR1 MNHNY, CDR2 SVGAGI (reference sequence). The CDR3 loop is CASSYSAQGFTDTQYF. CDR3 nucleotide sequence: TGTGCCAGCAGTTACTCAGCCCAGGGTTTCACAGATACGCAGTATTTT.

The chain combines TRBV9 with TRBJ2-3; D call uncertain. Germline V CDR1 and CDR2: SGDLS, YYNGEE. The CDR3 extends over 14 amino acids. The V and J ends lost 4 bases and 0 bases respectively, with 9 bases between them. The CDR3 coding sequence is TGTGCCAGCAGCCCCGAAGGCAGCACAGATACGCAGTATTTT. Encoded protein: CASSPEGSTDTQYF.

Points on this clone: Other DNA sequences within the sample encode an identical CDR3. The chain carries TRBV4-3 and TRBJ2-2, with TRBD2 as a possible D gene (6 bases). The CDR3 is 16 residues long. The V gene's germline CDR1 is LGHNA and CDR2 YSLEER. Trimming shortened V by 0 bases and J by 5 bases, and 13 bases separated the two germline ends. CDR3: CASSQEWAEGTGELFF. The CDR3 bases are TGCGCCAGCAGCCAAGAATGGGCGGAGGGTACCGGGGAGCTGTTTTTT.

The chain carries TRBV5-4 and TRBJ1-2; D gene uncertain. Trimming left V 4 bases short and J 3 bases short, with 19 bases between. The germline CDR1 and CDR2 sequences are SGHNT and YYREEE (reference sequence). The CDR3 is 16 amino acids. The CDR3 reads CASSRPDAWIYYGYTF. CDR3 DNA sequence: TGTGCCAGCAGCCGACCGGACGCATGGATATACTATGGCTACACCTTC. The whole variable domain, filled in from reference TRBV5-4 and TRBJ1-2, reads ETGVTQSPTHLIKTRGQQVTLRCSSQSGHNTVSWYQQALGQGPQFIFQYYREEENGRGNFPPRFSGLQFPNYSSELNVNALELDDSALYLCASSRPDAWIYYGYTFGSGTRLTVV.

The CDR3 DNA reads TGTGCCAGCAGCGTCGGGACAGACCCGATCGCCGGGGAGCTGTTTTTT. Its translation: CASSVGTDPIAGELFF. The chain joins TRBV9 to TRBJ2-2; TRBD1 agrees at 7 bases. V trimming: 2 bases; J trimming: 6 bases; junction bases outside the gene matches: 10. The CDR3 contains 16 residues. Germline V gene data show CDR1 as SGDLS and CDR2 as YYNGEE.

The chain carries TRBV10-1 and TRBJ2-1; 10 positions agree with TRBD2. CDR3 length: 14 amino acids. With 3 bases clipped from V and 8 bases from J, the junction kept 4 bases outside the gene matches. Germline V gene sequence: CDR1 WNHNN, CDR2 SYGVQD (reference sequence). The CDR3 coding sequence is TGCGCCAGCAGTGACAGCGGGGGGGCCGATGAGCAGTTCTTC. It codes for CASSDSGGADEQFF.

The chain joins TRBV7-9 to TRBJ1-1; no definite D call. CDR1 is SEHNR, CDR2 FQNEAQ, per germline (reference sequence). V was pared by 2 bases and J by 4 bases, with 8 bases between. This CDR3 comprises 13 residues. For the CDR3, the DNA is TGTGCCAGCAGCTTATTACTTAGCACTGAAGCTTTCTTT. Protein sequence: CASSLLLSTEAFF.

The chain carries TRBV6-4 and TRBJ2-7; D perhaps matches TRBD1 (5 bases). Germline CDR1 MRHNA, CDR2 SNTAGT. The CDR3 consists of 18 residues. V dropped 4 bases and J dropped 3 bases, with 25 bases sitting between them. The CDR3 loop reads CASSGAGYFLRPLYEQYF. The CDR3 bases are TGTGCCAGCAGTGGGGCAGGGTACTTTTTACGGCCCCTCTACGAGCAGTACTTC.